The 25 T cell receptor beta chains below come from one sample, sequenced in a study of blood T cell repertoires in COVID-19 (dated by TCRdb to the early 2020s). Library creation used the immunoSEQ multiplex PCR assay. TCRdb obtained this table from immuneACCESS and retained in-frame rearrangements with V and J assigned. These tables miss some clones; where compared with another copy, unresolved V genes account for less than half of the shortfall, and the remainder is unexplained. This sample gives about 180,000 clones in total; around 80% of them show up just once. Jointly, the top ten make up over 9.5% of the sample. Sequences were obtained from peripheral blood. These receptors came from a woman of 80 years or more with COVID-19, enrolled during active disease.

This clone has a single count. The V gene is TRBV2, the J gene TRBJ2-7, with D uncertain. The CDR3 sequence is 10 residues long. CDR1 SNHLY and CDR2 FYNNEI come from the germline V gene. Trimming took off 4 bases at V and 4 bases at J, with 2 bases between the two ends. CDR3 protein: CASSAYEQYF. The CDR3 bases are TGTGCCAGCAGTGCGTACGAGCAGTACTTC.

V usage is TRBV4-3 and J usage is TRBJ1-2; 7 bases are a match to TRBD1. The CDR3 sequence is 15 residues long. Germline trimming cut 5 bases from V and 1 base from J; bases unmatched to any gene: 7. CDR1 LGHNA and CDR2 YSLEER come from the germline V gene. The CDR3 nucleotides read TGCGCCAGCAGCGAAGGGACAGCGCTTAACTATGGCTACACCTTC. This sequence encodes CASSEGTALNYGYTF.

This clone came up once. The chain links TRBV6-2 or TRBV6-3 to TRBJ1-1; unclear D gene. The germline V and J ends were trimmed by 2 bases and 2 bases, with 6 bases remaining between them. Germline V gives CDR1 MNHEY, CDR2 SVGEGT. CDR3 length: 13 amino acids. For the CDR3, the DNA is TGTGCCAGCAGTTACCTCCTAAACACTGAAGCTTTCTTT. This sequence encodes CASSYLLNTEAFF.

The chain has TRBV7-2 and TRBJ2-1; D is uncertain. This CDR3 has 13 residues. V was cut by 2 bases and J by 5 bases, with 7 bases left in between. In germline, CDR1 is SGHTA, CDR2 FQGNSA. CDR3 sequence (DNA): TGTGCCAGCAGCTTATACTCAAACAATGAGCAGTTCTTC. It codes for CASSLYSNNEQFF.

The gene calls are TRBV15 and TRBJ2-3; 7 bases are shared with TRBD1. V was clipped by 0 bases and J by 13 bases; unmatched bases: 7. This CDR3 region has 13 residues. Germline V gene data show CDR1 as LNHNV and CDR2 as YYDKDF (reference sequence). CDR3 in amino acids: CATSRDWDSLEYF. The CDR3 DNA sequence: TGTGCCACCAGCAGAGACTGGGACAGCCTGGAGTATTTT.

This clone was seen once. CDR3 amino acids: CASSWPGSYEQYF. The DNA for the CDR3 is TGCGCCAGCAGCTGGCCAGGCTCCTACGAGCAGTACTTC. The chain is built from TRBV23-1 and TRBJ2-7; D not certain. TRBV23-1 belongs to the ORF category, with a function that is uncertain. The CDR3 runs 13 residues. V lost 6 bases, J lost 0 bases, and 9 bases lay in between.

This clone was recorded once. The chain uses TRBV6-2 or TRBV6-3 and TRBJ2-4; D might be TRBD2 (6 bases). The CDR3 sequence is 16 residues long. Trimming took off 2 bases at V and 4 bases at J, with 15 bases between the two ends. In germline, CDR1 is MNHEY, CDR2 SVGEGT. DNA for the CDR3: TGTGCCAGCAGTTACGCCTCAGTAGCGGTTAAAAACATTCAGTACTTC. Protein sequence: CASSYASVAVKNIQYF.

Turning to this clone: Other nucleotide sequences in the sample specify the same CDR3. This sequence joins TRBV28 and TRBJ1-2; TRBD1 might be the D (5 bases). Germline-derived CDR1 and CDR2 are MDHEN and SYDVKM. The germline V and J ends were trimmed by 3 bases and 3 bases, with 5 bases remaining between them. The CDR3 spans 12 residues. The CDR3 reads CASSFRDYGYTF. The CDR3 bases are TGTGCCAGCAGTTTCAGGGACTATGGCTACACCTTC.

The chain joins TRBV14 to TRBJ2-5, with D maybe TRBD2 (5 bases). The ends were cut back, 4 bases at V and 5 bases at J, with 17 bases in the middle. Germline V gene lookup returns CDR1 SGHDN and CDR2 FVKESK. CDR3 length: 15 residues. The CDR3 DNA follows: TGTGCCAGCAGCCCTTGGACGGGGTTGGGGGAGACCCAGTACTTC. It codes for CASSPWTGLGETQYF. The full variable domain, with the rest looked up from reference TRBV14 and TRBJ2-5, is EAGVTQFPSHSVIEKGQTVTLRCDPISGHDNLYWYRRVMGKEIKFLLHFVKESKQDESGMPNNRFLAERTGGTYSTLKVQPAELEDSGVYFCASSPWTGLGETQYFGPGTRLLVL.

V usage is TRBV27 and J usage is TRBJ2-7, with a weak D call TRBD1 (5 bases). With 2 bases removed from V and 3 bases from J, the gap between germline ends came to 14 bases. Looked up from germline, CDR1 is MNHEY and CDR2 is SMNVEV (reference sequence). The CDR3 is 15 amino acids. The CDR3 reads CASSLIGAAGYEQYF. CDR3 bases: TGTGCCAGCAGTTTAATAGGGGCAGCAGGCTACGAGCAGTACTTC.

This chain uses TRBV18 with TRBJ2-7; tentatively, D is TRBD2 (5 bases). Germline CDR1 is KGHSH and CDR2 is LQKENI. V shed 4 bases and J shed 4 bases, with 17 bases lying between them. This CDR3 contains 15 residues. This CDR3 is CASSQQAVRSYEQYF. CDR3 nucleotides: TGTGCCAGCTCACAACAAGCGGTCCGGTCATACGAGCAGTACTTC.

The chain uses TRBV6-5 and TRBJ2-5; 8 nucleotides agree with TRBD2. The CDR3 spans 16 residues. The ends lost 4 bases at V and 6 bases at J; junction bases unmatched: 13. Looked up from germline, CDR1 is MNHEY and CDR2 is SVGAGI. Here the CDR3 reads CASSSQPGGIGKTQYF. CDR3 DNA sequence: TGTGCCAGCAGTTCTCAGCCGGGGGGGATTGGGAAGACCCAGTACTTC.

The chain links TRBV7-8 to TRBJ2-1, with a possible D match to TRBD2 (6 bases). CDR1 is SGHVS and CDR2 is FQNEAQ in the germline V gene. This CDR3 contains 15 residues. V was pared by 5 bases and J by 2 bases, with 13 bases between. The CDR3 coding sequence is TGTGCCAGCAGCCCCCTGGCGGGGCCCTACAATGAGCAGTTCTTC. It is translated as CASSPLAGPYNEQFF.

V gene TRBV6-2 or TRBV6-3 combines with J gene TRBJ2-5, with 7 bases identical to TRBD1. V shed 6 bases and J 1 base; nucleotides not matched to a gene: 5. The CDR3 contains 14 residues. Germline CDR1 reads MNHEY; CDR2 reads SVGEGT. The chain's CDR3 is CASSPTGSQETQYF. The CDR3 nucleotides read TGTGCCAGCAGCCCGACAGGGTCCCAAGAGACCCAGTACTTC.

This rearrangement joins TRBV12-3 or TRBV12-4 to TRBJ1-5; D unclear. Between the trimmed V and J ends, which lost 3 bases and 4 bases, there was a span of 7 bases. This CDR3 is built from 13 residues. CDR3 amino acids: CASSLRINQPQHF. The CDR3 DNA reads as TGTGCCAGCAGTTTGCGCATTAATCAGCCCCAGCATTTT.

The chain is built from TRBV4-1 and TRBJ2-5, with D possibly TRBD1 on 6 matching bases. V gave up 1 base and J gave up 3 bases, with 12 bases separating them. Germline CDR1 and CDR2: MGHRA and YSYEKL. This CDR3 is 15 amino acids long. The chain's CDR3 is CASSQGWTDKETQYF. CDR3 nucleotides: TGCGCCAGCAGCCAAGGATGGACAGACAAAGAGACCCAGTACTTC.

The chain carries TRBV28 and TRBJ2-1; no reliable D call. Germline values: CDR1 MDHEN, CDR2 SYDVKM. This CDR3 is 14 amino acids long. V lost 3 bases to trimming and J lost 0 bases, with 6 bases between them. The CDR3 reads CASSLGHSYNEQFF. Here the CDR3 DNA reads TGTGCCAGCAGTTTGGGCCACTCCTACAATGAGCAGTTCTTC.

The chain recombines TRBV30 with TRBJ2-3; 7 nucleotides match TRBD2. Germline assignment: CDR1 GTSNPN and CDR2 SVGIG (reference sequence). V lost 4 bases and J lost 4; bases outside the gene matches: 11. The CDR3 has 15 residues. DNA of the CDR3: TGTGCCTGGACCTCAGGACTAGTCCGTTCAGATACGCAGTATTTT. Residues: CAWTSGLVRSDTQYF. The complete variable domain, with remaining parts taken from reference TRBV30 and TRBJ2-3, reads SQTIHQWPATLVQPVGSPLSLECTVEGTSNPNLYWYRQAAGRGLQLLFYSVGIGQISSEVPQNLSASRPQDRQFILSSKKLLLSDSGFYLCAWTSGLVRSDTQYFGPGTRLTVL.

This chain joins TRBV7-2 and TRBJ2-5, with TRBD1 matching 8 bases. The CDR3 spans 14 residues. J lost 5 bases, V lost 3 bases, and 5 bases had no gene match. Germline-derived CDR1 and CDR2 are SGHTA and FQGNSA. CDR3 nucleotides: TGTGCCAGCAGCTTCGCCAGGGGGCGGGAGACCCAGTACTTC. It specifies CASSFARGRETQYF.

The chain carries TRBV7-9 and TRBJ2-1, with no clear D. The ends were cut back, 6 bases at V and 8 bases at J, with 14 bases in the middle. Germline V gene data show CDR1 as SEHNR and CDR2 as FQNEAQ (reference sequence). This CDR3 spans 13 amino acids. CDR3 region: CASSRSWSDEQFF. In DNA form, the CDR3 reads TGTGCCAGCAGTCGAAGTTGGAGCGATGAGCAGTTCTTC.

CDR3 residues: CASSYGTSYTGELFF. CDR3 nucleotide sequence: TGTGCCAGCAGTTATGGGACTAGCTACACCGGGGAGCTGTTTTTT. The chain has TRBV6-5 and TRBJ2-2; 9 bases map to TRBD2. Germline CDR1 reads MNHEY; CDR2 reads SVGAGI. With V trimmed by 3 bases and J by 3 bases, 2 bases remained unmatched. CDR3 length: 15 residues.

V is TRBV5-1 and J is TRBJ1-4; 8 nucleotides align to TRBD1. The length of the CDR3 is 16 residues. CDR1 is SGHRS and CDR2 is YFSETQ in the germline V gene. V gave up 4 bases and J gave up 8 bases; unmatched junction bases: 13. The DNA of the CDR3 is TGCGCCAGCAGCCTGATCGATGGACAGGGTTGGGAAAAACTGTTTTTT. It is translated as CASSLIDGQGWEKLFF.

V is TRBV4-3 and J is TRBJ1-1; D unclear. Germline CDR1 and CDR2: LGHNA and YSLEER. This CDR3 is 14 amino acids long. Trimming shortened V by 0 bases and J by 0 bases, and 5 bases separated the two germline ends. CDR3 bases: TGCGCCAGCAGCCAAGATAAGCTGAACACTGAAGCTTTCTTT. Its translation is CASSQDKLNTEAFF.

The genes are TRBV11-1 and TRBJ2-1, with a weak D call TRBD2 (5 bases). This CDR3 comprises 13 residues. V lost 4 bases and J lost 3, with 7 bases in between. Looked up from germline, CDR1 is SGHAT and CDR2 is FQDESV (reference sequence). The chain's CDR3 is CASSSGLYNEQFF. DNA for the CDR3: TGTGCCAGCAGCTCCGGACTCTACAATGAGCAGTTCTTC.

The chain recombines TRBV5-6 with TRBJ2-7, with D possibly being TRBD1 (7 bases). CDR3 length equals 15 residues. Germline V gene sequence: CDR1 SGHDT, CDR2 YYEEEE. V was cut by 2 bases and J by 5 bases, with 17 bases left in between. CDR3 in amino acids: CASSFGAGGSDEQYF. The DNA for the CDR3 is TGTGCCAGCAGCTTCGGGGCAGGGGGGTCGGACGAGCAGTACTTC.